This TCR beta chain was captured in a study of T cell repertoires in cytomegalovirus infection. Study background: An indication of both CMV infection and matching HLA type came from public TCR beta signatures. Whole-study findings and limits: Carriers of CMV plus the relevant HLA were identified by cumulative public TCR beta family frequency. HLA-C-restricted TCR beta clonotypes specific for CMV led the ex vivo response.

The CDR3 is made up of 13 amino acids. Germline loops: CDR1 MNHEY, CDR2 SVGAGI. Trimming removed 2 bases from V and 4 bases from J, with 8 bases in between. This clonotype was detected many times. Its matching antigen is unknown. TCRdb ran MiXCR on the reads and lists one entry per CDR3 protein. The sample holds some 680,000 distinct CDR3 sequences, about a third seen once. This clonotype was obtained from a human donor in good health (CMV status not recorded). Some clones in this sample may be carry-over from other donors' samples. Sequencing input: PBMCs. This sequence joins TRBV6-5 and TRBJ1-1, with no clear D. DNA for the CDR3: TGTGCCAGCAGTTACCAAGCTTTCACTGAAGCTTTCTTT. Its translation is CASSYQAFTEAFF.